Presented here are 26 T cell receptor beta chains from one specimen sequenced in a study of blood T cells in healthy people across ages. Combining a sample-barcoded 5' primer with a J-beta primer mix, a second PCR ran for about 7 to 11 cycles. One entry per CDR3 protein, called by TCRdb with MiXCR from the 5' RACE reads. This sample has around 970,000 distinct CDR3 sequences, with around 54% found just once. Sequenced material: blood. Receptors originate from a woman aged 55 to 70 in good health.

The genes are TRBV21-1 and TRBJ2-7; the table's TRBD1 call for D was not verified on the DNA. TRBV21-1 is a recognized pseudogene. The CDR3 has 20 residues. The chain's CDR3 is CASKPPFVLKPGIEPYEQYF. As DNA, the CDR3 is TGTGCCAGCAAGCCCCCTTTTGTTTTAAAGCCCGGAATCGAACCCTACGAGCAGTACTTC.

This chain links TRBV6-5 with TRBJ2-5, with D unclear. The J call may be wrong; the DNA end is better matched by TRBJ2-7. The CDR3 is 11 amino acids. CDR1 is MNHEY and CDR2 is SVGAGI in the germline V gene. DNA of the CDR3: TGTGCCAGCAGTTACGTCGCCGAGCAGTACTTC. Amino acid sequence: CASSYVAEQYF.

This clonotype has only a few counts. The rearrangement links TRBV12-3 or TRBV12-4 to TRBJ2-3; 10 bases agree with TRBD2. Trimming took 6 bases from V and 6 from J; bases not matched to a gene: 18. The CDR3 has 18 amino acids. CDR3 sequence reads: CASRPSGRGGGNFDTQYF. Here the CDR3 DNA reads TGTGCCAGCAGGCCGAGCGGGAGGGGAGGAGGGAACTTCGATACGCAGTATTTT.

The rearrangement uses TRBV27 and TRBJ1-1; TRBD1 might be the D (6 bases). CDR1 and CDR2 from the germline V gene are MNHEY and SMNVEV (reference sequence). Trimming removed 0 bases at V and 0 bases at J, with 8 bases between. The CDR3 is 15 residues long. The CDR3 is CASSLSAGVNTEAFF. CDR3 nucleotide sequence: TGTGCCAGCAGTTTATCGGCAGGGGTGAACACTGAAGCTTTCTTT.

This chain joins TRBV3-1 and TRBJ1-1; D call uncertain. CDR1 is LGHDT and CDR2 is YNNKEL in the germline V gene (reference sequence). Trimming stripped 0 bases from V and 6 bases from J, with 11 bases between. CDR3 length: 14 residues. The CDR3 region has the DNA TGTGCCAGCAGCCAAGAACCAGCTGTAGCTGAAGCTTTCTTT. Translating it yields CASSQEPAVAEAFF.

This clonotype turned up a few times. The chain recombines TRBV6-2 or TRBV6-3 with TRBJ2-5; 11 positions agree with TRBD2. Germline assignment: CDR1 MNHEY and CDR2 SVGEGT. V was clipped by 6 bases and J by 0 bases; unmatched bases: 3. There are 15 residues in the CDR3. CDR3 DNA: TGTGCCAGCAGCCCACTAGCGGGAGACCAAGAGACCCAGTACTTC. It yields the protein CASSPLAGDQETQYF.

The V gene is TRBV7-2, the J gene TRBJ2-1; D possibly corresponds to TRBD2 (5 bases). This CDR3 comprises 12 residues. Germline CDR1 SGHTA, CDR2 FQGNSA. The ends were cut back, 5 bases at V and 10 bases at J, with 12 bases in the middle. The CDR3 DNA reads TGTGCCAGCAGCGAGGGAAGCCACGAGCAGTTCTTC. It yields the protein CASSEGSHEQFF.

DNA for the CDR3: TGTGCCAGCAGTCCCGGACAGGGATTCGGAACTGAAGCTTTCTTT. Its protein is CASSPGQGFGTEAFF. The rearrangement uses TRBV6-5 and TRBJ1-1; 8 positions match TRBD1. J gave up 5 bases and V 5 bases, and 10 bases lay outside the gene matches. This CDR3 has 15 amino acids. Germline assignment: CDR1 MNHEY and CDR2 SVGAGI.

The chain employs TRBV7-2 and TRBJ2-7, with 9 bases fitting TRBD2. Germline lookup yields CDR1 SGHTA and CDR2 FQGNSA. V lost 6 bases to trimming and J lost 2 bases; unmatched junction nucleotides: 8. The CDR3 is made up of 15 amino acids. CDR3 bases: TGTGCCAGCAGTATTACTAGCGGGCTTCCCTACGAGCAGTACTTC. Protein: CASSITSGLPYEQYF.

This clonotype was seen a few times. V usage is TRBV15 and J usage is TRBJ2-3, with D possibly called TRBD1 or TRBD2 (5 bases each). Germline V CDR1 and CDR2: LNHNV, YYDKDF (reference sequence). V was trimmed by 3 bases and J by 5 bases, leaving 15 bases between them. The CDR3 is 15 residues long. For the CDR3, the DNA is TGTGCCACCAGCAGGGACTTTGGTGGGGGAGATACGCAGTATTTT. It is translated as CATSRDFGGGDTQYF.

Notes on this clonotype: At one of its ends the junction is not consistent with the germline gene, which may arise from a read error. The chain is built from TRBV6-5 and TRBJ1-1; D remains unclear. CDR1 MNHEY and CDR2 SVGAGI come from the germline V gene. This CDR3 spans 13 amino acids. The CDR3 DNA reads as TGTGCCAGCAGTGACGGAGTGAACACTGGAGCTTTCTTT. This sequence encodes CASSDGVNTGAFF.

The CDR3 region has the DNA TGTGCCAGCAGCTTGGGGACAGAGTACCAAGAGACCCAGTACTTC. It yields the protein CASSLGTEYQETQYF. The chain joins TRBV7-9 to TRBJ2-5; 7 bases match TRBD1. The V gene's germline CDR1 is SEHNR and CDR2 FQNEAQ (reference sequence). J gave up 0 bases and V 3 bases, and 4 bases lay outside the gene matches. The CDR3 loop spans 15 amino acids.

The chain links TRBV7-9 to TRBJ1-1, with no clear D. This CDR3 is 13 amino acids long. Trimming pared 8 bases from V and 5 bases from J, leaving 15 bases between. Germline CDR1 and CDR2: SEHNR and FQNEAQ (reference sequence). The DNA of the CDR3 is TGTGCCAGCTCTGGAGGGATACGGACTGAAGCTTTCTTT. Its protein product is CASSGGIRTEAFF.

CDR3 protein: CSARDEGRSSYEQYF. The CDR3 nucleotides read TGCAGTGCTAGAGATGAGGGACGGAGCTCCTACGAGCAGTACTTC. The rearrangement links TRBV20-1 to TRBJ2-7; either TRBD1 or TRBD2 may supply D (5 bases each). Germline-derived CDR1 and CDR2 are DFQATT and SNEGSKA (reference sequence). This CDR3 has 15 amino acids. The ends were cut back, 0 bases at V and 0 bases at J, with 12 bases in the middle.

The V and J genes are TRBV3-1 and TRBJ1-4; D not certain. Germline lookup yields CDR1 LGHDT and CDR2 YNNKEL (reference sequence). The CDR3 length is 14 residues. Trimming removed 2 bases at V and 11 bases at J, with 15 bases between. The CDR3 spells CASSQQVSPEKLFF. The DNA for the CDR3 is TGTGCCAGCAGCCAACAGGTCTCCCCGGAGAAACTGTTTTTT.

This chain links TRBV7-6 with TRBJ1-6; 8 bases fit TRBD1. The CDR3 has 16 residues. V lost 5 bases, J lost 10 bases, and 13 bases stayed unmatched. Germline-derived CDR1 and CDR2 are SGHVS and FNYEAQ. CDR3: CASSTLTTGERSPLHF. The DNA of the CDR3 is TGTGCCAGCAGCACCCTAACGACAGGGGAAAGGTCACCCCTCCACTTT.

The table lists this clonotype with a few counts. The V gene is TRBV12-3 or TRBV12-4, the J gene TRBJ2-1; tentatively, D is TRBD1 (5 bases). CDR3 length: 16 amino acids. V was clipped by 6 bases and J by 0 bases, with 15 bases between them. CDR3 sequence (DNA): TGTGCCAGCAGGCCATCAACAGGACACTCCTACAATGAGCAGTTCTTC. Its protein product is CASRPSTGHSYNEQFF.

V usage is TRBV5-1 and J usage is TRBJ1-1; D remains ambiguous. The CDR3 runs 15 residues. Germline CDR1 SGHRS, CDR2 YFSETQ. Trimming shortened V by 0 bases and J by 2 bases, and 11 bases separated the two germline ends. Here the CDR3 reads CASSLGFGVNTEAFF. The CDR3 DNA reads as TGCGCCAGCAGCTTGGGGTTCGGGGTAAACACTGAAGCTTTCTTT.

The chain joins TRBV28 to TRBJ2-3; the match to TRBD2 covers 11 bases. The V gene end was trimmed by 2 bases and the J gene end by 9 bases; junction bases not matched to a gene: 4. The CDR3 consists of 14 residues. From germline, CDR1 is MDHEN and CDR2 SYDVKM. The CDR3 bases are TGTGCCAGCAGTTTAGTTAGCGGGAGGGCCACGCAGTATTTT. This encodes CASSLVSGRATQYF.

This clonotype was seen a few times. CDR3 amino acids: CATSVGGSNEKLFF. The CDR3 nucleotides are TGTGCCACCAGTGTTGGCGGGTCTAATGAAAAACTGTTTTTT. This chain links TRBV24-1 with TRBJ1-4, with D hard to call. Trimming left V 5 bases short and J 3 bases short, with 9 bases between. The germline V gene encodes CDR1 KGHDR and CDR2 SFDVKD. The CDR3 covers 14 residues.

DNA for the CDR3: TGTGCCAGCAGTTCCCCAGCTAACAACAATGAGCAGTACTTC. It translates to CASSSPANNNEQYF. The chain couples TRBV2 to TRBJ2-5, with no clear D. This CDR3 has 14 residues. V lost 5 bases and J lost 11, with 21 bases in between. The V gene's germline CDR1 is SNHLY and CDR2 FYNNEI.

The CDR3 bases are TGTGCCAGCAGTTTGGGGACAGTTAATTCACCCCTCCACTTT. It encodes CASSLGTVNSPLHF. This chain links TRBV12-3 or TRBV12-4 with TRBJ1-6; 7 bases fit TRBD1. The CDR3 sequence is 14 residues long. Germline trimming cut 3 bases from V and 6 bases from J; bases unmatched to any gene: 2.

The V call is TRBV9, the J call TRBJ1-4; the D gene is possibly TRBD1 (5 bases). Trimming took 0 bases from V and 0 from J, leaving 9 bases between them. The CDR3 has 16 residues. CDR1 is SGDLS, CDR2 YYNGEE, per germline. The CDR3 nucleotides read TGTGCCAGCAGCGTAGGAACAGGCTCAACTAATGAAAAACTGTTTTTT. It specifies CASSVGTGSTNEKLFF. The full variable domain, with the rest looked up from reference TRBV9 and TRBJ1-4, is DSGVTQTPKHLITATGQRVTLRCSPRSGDLSVYWYQQSLDQGLQFLIQYYNGEERAKGNILERFSAQQFPDLHSELNLSSLELGDSALYFCASSVGTGSTNEKLFFGSGTQLSVL.

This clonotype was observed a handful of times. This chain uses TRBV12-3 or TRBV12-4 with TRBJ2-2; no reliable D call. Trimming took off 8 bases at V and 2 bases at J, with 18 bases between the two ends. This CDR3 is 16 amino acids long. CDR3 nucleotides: TGTGCCAGCTTATTCTCCGGACGATTAAACACCGGGGAGCTGTTTTTT. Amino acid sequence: CASLFSGRLNTGELFF.

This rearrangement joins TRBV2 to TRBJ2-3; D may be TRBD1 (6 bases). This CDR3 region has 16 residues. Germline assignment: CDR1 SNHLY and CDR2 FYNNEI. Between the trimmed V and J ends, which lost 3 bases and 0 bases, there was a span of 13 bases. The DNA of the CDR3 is TGTGCCAGCAGTGAGTTTGGGGGCGCGAGCACAGATACGCAGTATTTT. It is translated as CASSEFGGASTDTQYF.

This chain's CDR3 is CASSYVGHSTGELFF. For the CDR3, the DNA is TGTGCCAGCAGTTACGTCGGACACAGCACCGGGGAGCTGTTTTTT. J is TRBJ2-2 and V is TRBV6-6; D perhaps matches TRBD1 (5 bases). Germline CDR1 MNHNY, CDR2 SVGAGI (reference sequence). Trimming left V 2 bases short and J 4 bases short, with 11 bases between. This CDR3 comprises 15 residues.